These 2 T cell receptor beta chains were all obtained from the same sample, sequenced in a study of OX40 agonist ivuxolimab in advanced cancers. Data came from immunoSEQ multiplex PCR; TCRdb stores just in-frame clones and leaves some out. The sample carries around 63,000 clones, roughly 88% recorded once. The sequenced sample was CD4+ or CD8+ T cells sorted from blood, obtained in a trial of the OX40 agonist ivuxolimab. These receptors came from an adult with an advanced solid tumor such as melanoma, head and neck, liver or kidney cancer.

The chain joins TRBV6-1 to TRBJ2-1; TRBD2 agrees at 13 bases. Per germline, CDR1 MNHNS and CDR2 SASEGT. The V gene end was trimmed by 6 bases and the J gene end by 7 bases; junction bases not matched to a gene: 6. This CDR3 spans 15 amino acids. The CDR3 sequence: CASRGPGLAGNEQFF. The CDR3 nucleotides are TGTGCCAGCAGGGGACCGGGACTAGCGGGGAATGAGCAGTTCTTC.

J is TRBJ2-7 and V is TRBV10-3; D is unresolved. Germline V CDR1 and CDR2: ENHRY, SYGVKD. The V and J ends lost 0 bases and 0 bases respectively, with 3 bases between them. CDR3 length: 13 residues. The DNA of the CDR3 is TGTGCCATCAGTGAGTCGAGCTCCTACGAGCAGTACTTC. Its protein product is CAISESSSYEQYF.